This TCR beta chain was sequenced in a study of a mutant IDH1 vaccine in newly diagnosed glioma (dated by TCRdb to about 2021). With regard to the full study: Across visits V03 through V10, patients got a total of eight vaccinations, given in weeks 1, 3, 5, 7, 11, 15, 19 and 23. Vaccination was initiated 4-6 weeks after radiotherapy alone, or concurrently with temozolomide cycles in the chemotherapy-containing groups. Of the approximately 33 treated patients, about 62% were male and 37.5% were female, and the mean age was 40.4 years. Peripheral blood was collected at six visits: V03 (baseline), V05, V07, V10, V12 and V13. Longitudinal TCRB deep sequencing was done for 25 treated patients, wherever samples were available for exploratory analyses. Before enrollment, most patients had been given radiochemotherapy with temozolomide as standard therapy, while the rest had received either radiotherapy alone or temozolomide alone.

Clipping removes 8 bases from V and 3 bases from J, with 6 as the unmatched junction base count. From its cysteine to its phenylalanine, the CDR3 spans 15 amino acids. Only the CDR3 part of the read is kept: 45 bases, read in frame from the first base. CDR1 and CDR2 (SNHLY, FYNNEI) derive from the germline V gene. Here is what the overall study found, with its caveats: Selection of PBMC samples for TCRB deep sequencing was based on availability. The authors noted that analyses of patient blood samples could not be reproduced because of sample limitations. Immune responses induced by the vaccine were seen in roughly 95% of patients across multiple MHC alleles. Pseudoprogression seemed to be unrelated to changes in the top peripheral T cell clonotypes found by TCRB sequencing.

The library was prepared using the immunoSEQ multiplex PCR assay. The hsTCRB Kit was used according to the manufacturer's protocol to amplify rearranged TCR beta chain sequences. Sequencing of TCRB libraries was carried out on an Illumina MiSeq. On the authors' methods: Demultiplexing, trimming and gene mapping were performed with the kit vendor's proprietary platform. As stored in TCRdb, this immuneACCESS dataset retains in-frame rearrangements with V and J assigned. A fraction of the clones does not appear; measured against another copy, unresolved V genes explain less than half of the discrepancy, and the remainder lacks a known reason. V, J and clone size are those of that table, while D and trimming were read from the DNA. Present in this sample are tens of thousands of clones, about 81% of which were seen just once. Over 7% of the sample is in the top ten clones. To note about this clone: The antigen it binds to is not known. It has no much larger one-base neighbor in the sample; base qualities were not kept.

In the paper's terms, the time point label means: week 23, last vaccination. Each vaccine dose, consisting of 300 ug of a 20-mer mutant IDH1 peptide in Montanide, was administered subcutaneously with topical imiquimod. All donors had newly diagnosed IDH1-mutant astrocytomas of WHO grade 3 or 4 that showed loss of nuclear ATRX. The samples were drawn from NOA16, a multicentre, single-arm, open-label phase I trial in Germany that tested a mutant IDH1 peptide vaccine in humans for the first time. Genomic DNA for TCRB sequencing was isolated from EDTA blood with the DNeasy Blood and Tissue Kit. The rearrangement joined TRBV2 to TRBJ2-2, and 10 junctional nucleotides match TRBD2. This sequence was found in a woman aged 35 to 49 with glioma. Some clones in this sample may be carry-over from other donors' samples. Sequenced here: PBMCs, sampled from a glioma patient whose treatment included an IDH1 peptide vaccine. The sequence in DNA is TGTGCCAGCGGGGAGCGGGGGGGCCACACCGGGGAGCTGTTTTTT. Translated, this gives CASGERGGHTGELFF.